This passage covers 20 T cell receptor beta chains from one sample sequenced in a study of PD-1 blockade in classical Hodgkin lymphoma. The patients all showed relapse after autologous stem cell transplantation, while their brentuximab vedotin exposure varied. Profiling relied on immunoSEQ multiplex PCR, and the TCRdb table lists in-frame clones only, not all of them. The data show about 93,000 clones, roughly 79% seen once. Sample: peripheral blood mononuclear cells (PBMCs), taken before the second cycle of nivolumab. The receptor set was obtained from a human donor with classical Hodgkin lymphoma.

The chain uses TRBV5-4 and TRBJ2-2, with 8 bases matching TRBD2. The germline V gene has CDR1 SGHNT and CDR2 YYREEE (reference sequence). V dropped 6 bases and J dropped 7; count of bases not matched to a gene: 5. The CDR3 has 13 residues. Here the CDR3 reads CASTAGVVGELFF. In DNA form, the CDR3 reads TGTGCCAGCACAGCGGGAGTCGTCGGGGAGCTGTTTTTT.

The chain carries TRBV30 and TRBJ1-1, with a tentative D call TRBD1 (6 bases). In germline, CDR1 is GTSNPN, CDR2 SVGIG (reference sequence). The germline V and J ends were trimmed by 2 bases and 5 bases, with 12 bases remaining between them. The CDR3 has 13 amino acids. DNA for the CDR3: TGTGCCTGGAGTCGGGGGGGCTGGACTGAAGCTTTCTTT. It codes for CAWSRGGWTEAFF.

This clone was detected only a few times. The chain uses TRBV4-2 and TRBJ2-1, with 15 bases identical to TRBD2. CDR3 length: 17 residues. Germline V gives CDR1 LGHNA, CDR2 YNFKEQ. Trimming took 1 base from V and 4 from J; bases not matched to a gene: 2. CDR3 region: CASSQAGLAGGYNEQFF. The DNA of the CDR3 is TGTGCCAGCAGCCAAGCCGGACTAGCGGGAGGGTACAATGAGCAGTTCTTC.

The chain couples TRBV10-3 to TRBJ1-2, with TRBD1 matching 7 bases. The CDR3 spans 12 residues. In germline, CDR1 is ENHRY, CDR2 SYGVKD. With V trimmed by 8 bases and J by 7 bases, 7 bases remained unmatched. Here the CDR3 reads CAIGDSFGGYTF. The CDR3 DNA reads as TGTGCCATCGGGGACAGCTTCGGTGGCTACACCTTC.

The genes are TRBV4-1 and TRBJ1-1; 8 positions match TRBD1. The germline V gene encodes CDR1 MGHRA and CDR2 YSYEKL. V shed 0 bases and J 0 bases; nucleotides not matched to a gene: 6. CDR3 length: 17 amino acids. The CDR3 sequence: CASSQDWDRRMNTEAFF. The CDR3, as DNA: TGCGCCAGCAGCCAAGATTGGGACAGGAGAATGAACACTGAAGCTTTCTTT.

The chain uses TRBV5-1 and TRBJ2-1; D may be TRBD1 or TRBD2 (5 bases each). This CDR3 contains 15 residues. Germline V gives CDR1 SGHRS, CDR2 YFSETQ. Trimming shortened V by 4 bases and J by 0 bases, and 11 bases separated the two germline ends. CDR3 sequence: CASSPGPSSYNEQFF. In nucleotides, the CDR3 is TGCGCCAGCAGCCCGGGACCTAGCTCCTACAATGAGCAGTTCTTC.

This chain joins TRBV6-5 and TRBJ2-1, with D perhaps matching TRBD1 or TRBD2 (5 bases each). The CDR3 loop spans 16 amino acids. Germline CDR1 and CDR2: MNHEY and SVGAGI. V was shortened by 0 bases and J by 6 bases, with 15 bases between the two germline ends. CDR3 residues: CASSYSRQGPSNEQFF. The CDR3, as DNA: TGTGCCAGCAGTTACTCGAGGCAGGGACCCTCCAATGAGCAGTTCTTC.

This sequence joins TRBV7-2 and TRBJ1-4, with D maybe TRBD1 (6 bases). V was shortened by 5 bases and J by 7 bases, with 11 bases between the two germline ends. The germline V gene encodes CDR1 SGHTA and CDR2 FQGNSA. This CDR3 comprises 13 residues. CDR3 residues: CASSRDRSEKLFF. In nucleotides, the CDR3 is TGTGCCAGCAGCCGAGACAGGTCTGAAAAACTGTTTTTT.

The chain employs TRBV5-4 and TRBJ2-1, with unresolved D. The V end was cut by 0 bases, the J end by 6 bases, with 7 bases between. Germline loops: CDR1 SGHNT, CDR2 YYREEE (reference sequence). The CDR3 sequence is 13 residues long. The CDR3: CASSLEQRNEQFF. Written as DNA, the CDR3 is TGTGCCAGCAGCTTGGAGCAGCGCAATGAGCAGTTCTTC.

The V gene is TRBV5-5, the J gene TRBJ1-2; the D gene is possibly TRBD1 (6 bases). Germline V gene sequence: CDR1 SGHKS, CDR2 YYEKEE (reference sequence). The CDR3 length is 12 residues. Trimming took off 4 bases at V and 5 bases at J, with 9 bases between the two ends. CDR3 nucleotides: TGTGCCAGCAGCCCCGGACAGTATGGCTACACCTTC. Translating it yields CASSPGQYGYTF.

This sequence joins TRBV28 and TRBJ2-1; TRBD2 matches at 11 bases. V trimming: 3 bases; J trimming: 0 bases; junction bases outside the gene matches: 4. The CDR3 is 17 amino acids. The germline gives CDR1 MDHEN, CDR2 SYDVKM. The CDR3 region is CASSFPSGRSSYNEQFF. CDR3 in DNA: TGTGCCAGCAGTTTTCCTAGCGGGAGGAGCTCCTACAATGAGCAGTTCTTC.

The chain carries TRBV16 and TRBJ1-3; the D gene is possibly TRBD1 (5 bases). Trimming took off 1 base at V and 5 bases at J, with 15 bases between the two ends. This CDR3 has 16 amino acids. The germline CDR1 and CDR2 sequences are KGHSY and FQNENV. This chain's CDR3 is CASSQFSPRDRNTIYF. CDR3 sequence (DNA): TGTGCCAGCAGCCAATTTTCTCCCAGGGACCGAAACACCATATATTTT.

The gene calls are TRBV5-8 and TRBJ2-2; weak D call: TRBD2 (6 bases). The CDR3 contains 18 residues. The V gene's germline CDR1 is SGHTS and CDR2 YDEGEE. V was trimmed by 6 bases and J by 5 bases, leaving 26 bases between them. CDR3 loop: CASNVWGLAGGSTGELFF. The CDR3 coding sequence is TGTGCCAGCAACGTTTGGGGTTTAGCAGGAGGGAGTACCGGGGAGCTGTTTTTT. The variable domain in full, with the rest retrieved from reference TRBV5-8 and TRBJ2-2, is EAGVTQSPTHLIKTRGQQATLRCSPISGHTSVYWYQQALGLGLQFLLWYDEGEERNRGNFPPRFSGRQFPNYSSELNVNALELEDSALYLCASNVWGLAGGSTGELFFGEGSRLTVL.

The V gene is TRBV7-3, the J gene TRBJ2-2; maybe TRBD2 (6 bases). V lost 2 bases and J lost 0, with 7 bases in between. The CDR3 loop spans 15 amino acids. CDR1 is SGHTA and CDR2 is FQGTGA in the germline V gene. CDR3 sequence (DNA): TGTGCCAGCAGCTTAGGGACTCCGAACACCGGGGAGCTGTTTTTT. Translation gives CASSLGTPNTGELFF.

V gene TRBV6-5 combines with J gene TRBJ1-2; D unclear. Trimming shortened V by 4 bases and J by 4 bases, and 10 bases separated the two germline ends. The length of the CDR3 is 13 residues. CDR1 MNHEY and CDR2 SVGAGI come from the germline V gene. CDR3 in amino acids: CASSLGSPYGYTF. CDR3 coding DNA: TGTGCCAGCAGTTTAGGCAGTCCCTATGGCTACACCTTC.

The rearrangement joins TRBV7-2 to TRBJ1-2; D is unclear. CDR1 is SGHTA, CDR2 FQGNSA, per germline. V lost 5 bases to trimming and J lost 5 bases, with 15 bases between them. This CDR3 has 14 residues. CDR3 loop: CASSPLTGSYGYTF. The CDR3, as DNA: TGTGCCAGCAGCCCCCTTACGGGCTCTTATGGCTACACCTTC.

This sequence joins TRBV19 and TRBJ2-3, with 9 bases lining up with TRBD2. This CDR3 has 17 residues. V was pared by 2 bases and J by 2 bases, with 8 bases of the junction left unmatched. Germline-derived CDR1 and CDR2 are LNHDA and SQIVND (reference sequence). CDR3 in amino acids: CASSIMGSGSFTDTQYF. As DNA, the CDR3 is TGTGCCAGTAGTATAATGGGTAGCGGGAGTTTCACAGATACGCAGTATTTT.

The J gene is TRBJ1-1, the V gene TRBV7-9; 10 bases map to TRBD1. CDR3 length: 16 amino acids. Germline CDR1 is SEHNR and CDR2 is FQNEAQ (reference sequence). J was trimmed by 5 bases and V by 1 base; bases with no gene match: 7. This CDR3 reads CASSLDEGQGGTEAFF. CDR3 sequence (DNA): TGTGCCAGCAGCTTAGATGAAGGACAGGGGGGGACTGAAGCTTTCTTT.

The chain carries TRBV6-5 and TRBJ1-1; 7 nucleotides line up with TRBD1. Germline trimming cut 0 bases from V and 12 bases from J; bases unmatched to any gene: 7. Per the germline V gene, CDR1 is MNHEY and CDR2 is SVGAGI. This CDR3 is built from 13 residues. The CDR3 DNA reads TGTGCCAGCAGTTACTCGAGCCAGGGGGTAACTTTCTTT. Its protein product is CASSYSSQGVTFF.

V is TRBV19 and J is TRBJ2-1; 10 bases map to TRBD2. The J segment lost 9 bases and the V segment lost 5 bases, leaving 13 bases of the junction unmatched. CDR1 is LNHDA and CDR2 is SQIVND in the germline V gene (reference sequence). The CDR3 length is 16 residues. In DNA form, the CDR3 reads TGTGCCAGTAGTGCCAAAACTAGCGGGACATTGGGTGAGCAGTTCTTC. This gives the protein CASSAKTSGTLGEQFF.